This T cell receptor (beta chain) stems from a study of Ad26.COV2.S vaccination and SARS-CoV-2 variants. For the study at large: Each vaccinee took Ad26.COV2.S intramuscularly, once or twice 56 days apart.

Trimming cost V 2 bases and J 6 bases, with 10 bases left between them. This CDR3 spans 13 amino acids. Germline CDR1 reads MNHEY; CDR2 reads SVGAGI. TCRdb's copy holds only in-frame clones and misses some; the assay was immunoSEQ multiplex PCR. The sample yields roughly 420,000 clones, approximately 87% seen once. The treatment here: around 19 received Ad26.COV2.S at low or high dose, single or two shots; a few received placebo; per-sample allocation not given. Sampling was done on day 63 after the first vaccine or placebo injection. A Boston donor was an adult aged 18-55 years. This vaccine is an Ad26 vector that expresses the Wuhan-strain SARS-CoV-2 spike. Study conclusions and caveats: Quantification of TCR breadth and depth may have yielded underestimates of total T cell responses.

Remarks on this clone: Its antigen remains unidentified.

The TCR sequence derives from a person aged 18-60 years who received the Ad26.COV2.S COVID-19 vaccine or a placebo. The chain is built from TRBV6-5 and TRBJ1-2, with D perhaps TRBD1 (5 bases). The sequencing here drew on peripheral blood, taken in a trial of Ad26.COV2.S vaccine versus placebo. The CDR3 region has the DNA TGTGCCAGCAGTTACAGGGGTCCTCATGGCTACACCTTC. As protein: CASSYRGPHGYTF.